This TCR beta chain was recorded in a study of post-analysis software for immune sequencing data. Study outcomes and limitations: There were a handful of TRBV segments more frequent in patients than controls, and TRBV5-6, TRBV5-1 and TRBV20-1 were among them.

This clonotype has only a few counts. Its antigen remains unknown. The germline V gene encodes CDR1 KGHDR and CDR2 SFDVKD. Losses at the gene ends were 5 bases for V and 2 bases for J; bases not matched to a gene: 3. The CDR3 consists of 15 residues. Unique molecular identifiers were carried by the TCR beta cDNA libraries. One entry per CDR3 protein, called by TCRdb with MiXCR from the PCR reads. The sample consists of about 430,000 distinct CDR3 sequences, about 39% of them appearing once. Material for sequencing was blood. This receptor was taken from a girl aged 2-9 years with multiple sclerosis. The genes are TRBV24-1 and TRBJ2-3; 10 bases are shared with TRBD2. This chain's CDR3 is CATSATSGVTDTQYF. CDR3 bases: TGTGCCACCAGTGCTACTAGCGGGGTCACAGATACGCAGTATTTT.